A selection of T cell receptor beta chains follows, all from one sample in a study of blood T cell repertoires in COVID-19. Sequencing was performed with immunoSEQ multiplex PCR; in TCRdb, only in-frame clones are kept and a portion is missing. The sample has 150,000 to 200,000 clones, roughly 84% seen once. The sample consisted of peripheral blood. These receptors originate from a woman aged 80 or over with active or convalescent COVID-19. The CDR3 runs from the conserved cysteine through the conserved F or W. A D gene is named only where the DNA matches it firmly. Where a row states a size, it is once, few, many or the class of an expanded clone; other rows omit it.

TRBV2	TRBJ1-4	TRBD1	-	CASRTGLLTTNEKLFF	TGTGCCAGCCGGACAGGGCTATTAACAACTAATGAAAAACTGTTTTTT
TRBV4-1	TRBJ1-2	TRBD1	-	CASSQTGASNYGYTF	TGCGCCAGCAGCCAAACAGGGGCCTCTAACTATGGCTACACCTTC
TRBV6-6	TRBJ2-3	TRBD2	-	CASRRLAGGPDTQYF	TGTGCCAGCAGGCGACTAGCGGGGGGGCCAGATACGCAGTATTTT
TRBV7-9	TRBJ2-1	TRBD2	once	CASSPQLAEGSYNEQFF	TGTGCCAGCAGTCCTCAGCTAGCGGAGGGCTCCTACAATGAGCAGTTCTTC
TRBV2	TRBJ1-6	-	-	CASSEAGAYNSPLHF	TGTGCCAGCAGTGAGGCGGGAGCTTATAATTCACCCCTCCACTTT
TRBV7-9	TRBJ1-2	-	-	CASSDIGQTNYGYTF	TGTGCCAGCAGCGATATTGGACAGACCAACTATGGCTACACCTTC
TRBV25-1	TRBJ1-1	TRBD1	-	CASTRGPGQGLEAFF	TGTGCCAGCACTCGAGGACCGGGACAGGGACTTGAAGCTTTCTTT
TRBV7-2	TRBJ1-1	TRBD1	-	CASSLGDRETAFF	TGTGCCAGCAGCTTAGGGGACAGGGAGACAGCTTTCTTT
TRBV5-4	TRBJ1-2	-	-	CASSLETSSGGYTF	TGTGCCAGCAGCTTGGAAACGAGTTCCGGTGGCTACACCTTC
TRBV5-6	TRBJ1-1	TRBD1	-	CASSLDRGRMNTEAFF	TGTGCCAGCAGCTTGGACAGGGGGCGAATGAACACTGAAGCTTTCTTT
TRBV18	TRBJ1-2	TRBD1	-	CASSPFRDSYGYTF	TGTGCCAGCTCACCTTTCCGGGACAGCTATGGCTACACCTTC
TRBV7-8	TRBJ2-2	TRBD2	-	CASSFYGRGGTGELFF	TGTGCCAGCAGCTTTTATGGGAGGGGCGGCACCGGGGAGCTGTTTTTT
TRBV18	TRBJ1-4	-	-	CASSWASGNEKLFF	TGTGCCAGCTCCTGGGCCTCAGGCAATGAAAAACTGTTTTTT
TRBV30	TRBJ1-2	TRBD1	-	CAWSVGQGVNYGYTF	TGTGCCTGGAGTGTAGGTCAGGGGGTTAACTATGGCTACACCTTC